Below, one TCR beta chain is given with its context. Its antigen is unknown. This sample is drawn from a study of cytomegalovirus exposure and HLA in healthy donors. Study-wide context: Within an early data release were approximately 85 million unique TCRs drawn from HLA-typed donors.

This CDR3 spans 14 amino acids. The germline V gene encodes CDR1 LNHDA and CDR2 SQIVND (reference sequence). V was clipped by 4 bases and J by 5 bases, with 12 bases between them. Study-wide results and limits: Further analysis, carried out later, found HLA-associated TCR beta chains more clonally expanded than equally common other chains. Most likely, a cluster of highly shared sequence variants arose as a sequencing artifact. It emerged from a later analysis that several of the most significant clusters appeared to be linked to common viral pathogens.

The PCR had 60 Vbeta and 13 Jbeta primers. Libraries were prepared by immunoSEQ multiplex PCR; TCRdb keeps only in-frame clonotypes and omits some of them. The sample carries 200,000 to 250,000 clones, about 80% recorded once. This rearrangement joins TRBV19 to TRBJ1-3; a possible D gene is TRBD1 (5 bases). The sequenced sample consisted of PBMCs. The TCR sequence derives from a man aged 35 to 55 in good health and CMV-seronegative. The CDR3 sequence is CASSSLTERNTIYF. CDR3 in DNA: TGTGCCAGTAGTAGTCTGACAGAACGAAACACCATATATTTT.